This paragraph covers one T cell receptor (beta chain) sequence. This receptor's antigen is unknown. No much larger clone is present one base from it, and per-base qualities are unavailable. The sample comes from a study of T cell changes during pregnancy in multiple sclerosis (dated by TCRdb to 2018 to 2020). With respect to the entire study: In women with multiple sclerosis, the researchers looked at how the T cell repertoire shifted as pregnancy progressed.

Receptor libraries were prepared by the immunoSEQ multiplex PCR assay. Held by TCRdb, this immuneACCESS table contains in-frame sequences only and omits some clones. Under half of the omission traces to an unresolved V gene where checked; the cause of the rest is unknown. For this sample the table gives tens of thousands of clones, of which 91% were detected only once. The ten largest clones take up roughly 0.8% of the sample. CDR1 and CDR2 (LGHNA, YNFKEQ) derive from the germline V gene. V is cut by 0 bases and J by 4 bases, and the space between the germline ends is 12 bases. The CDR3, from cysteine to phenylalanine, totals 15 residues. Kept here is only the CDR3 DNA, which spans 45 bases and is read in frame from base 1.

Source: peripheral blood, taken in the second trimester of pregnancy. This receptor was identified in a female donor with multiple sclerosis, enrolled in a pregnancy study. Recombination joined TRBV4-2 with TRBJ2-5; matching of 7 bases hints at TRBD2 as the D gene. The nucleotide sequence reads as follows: TGTGCCAGCAGCCAAGACTTAGGGGGGGCAGAGACCCAGTACTTC. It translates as CASSQDLGGAETQYF.